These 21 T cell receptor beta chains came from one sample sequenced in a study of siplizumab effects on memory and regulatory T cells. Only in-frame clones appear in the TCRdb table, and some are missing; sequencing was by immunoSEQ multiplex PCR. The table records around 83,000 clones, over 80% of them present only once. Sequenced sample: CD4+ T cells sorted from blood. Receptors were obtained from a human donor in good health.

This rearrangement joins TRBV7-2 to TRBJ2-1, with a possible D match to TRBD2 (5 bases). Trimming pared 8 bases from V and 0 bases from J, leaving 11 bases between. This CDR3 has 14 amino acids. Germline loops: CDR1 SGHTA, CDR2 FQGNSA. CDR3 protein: CASGHGSSYNEQFF. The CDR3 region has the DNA TGTGCCAGCGGTCATGGGAGCTCCTACAATGAGCAGTTCTTC.

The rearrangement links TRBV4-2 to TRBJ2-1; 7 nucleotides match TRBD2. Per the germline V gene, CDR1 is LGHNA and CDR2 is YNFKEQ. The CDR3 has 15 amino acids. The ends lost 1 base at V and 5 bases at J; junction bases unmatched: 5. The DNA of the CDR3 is TGTGCCAGCAGCCAAGTGGGAGGGCCCCACAATGAGCAGTTCTTC. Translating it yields CASSQVGGPHNEQFF.

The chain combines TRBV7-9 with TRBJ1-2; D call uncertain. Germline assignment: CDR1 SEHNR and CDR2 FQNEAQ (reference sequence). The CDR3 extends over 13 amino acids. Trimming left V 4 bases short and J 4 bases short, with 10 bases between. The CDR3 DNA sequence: TGTGCCAGCAGCTCCACGAACTTCTATGGCTACACCTTC. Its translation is CASSSTNFYGYTF.

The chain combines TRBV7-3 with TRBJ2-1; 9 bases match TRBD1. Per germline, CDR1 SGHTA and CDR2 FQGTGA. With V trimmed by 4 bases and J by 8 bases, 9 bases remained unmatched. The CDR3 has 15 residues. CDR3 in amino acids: CASSSGTGSKDEQFF. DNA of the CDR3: TGTGCCAGCAGCTCCGGGACAGGGAGTAAGGATGAGCAGTTCTTC.

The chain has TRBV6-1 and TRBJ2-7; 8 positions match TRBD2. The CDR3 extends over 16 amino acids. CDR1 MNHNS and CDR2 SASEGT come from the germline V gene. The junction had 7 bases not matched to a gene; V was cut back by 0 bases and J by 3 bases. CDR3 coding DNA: TGTGCCAGCAGTGAAGCGCGAGCGGGAGAGGGCTACGAGCAGTACTTC. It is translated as CASSEARAGEGYEQYF.

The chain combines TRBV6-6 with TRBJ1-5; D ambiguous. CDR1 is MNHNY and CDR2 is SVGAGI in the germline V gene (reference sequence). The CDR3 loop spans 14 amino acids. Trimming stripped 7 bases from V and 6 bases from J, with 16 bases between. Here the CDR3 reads CASTEGGSGQPQHF. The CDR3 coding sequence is TGTGCCAGCACCGAGGGAGGGTCAGGTCAGCCCCAGCATTTT.

DNA for the CDR3: TGCGCCAGCAGCTTGCTGGGTGGCACTGAAGCTTTCTTT. This sequence encodes CASSLLGGTEAFF. This rearrangement joins TRBV5-1 to TRBJ1-1; D not resolved. From germline, CDR1 is SGHRS and CDR2 YFSETQ. The V end was cut by 1 base, the J end by 4 bases, with 8 bases between. There are 13 residues in the CDR3.

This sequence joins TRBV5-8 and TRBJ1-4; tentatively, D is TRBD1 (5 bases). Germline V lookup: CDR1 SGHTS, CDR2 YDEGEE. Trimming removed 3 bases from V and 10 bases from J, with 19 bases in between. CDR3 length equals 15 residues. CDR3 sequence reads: CASSSETGRGRKLFF. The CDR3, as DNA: TGTGCCAGCAGCTCGGAGACTGGACGGGGGAGAAAACTGTTTTTT.

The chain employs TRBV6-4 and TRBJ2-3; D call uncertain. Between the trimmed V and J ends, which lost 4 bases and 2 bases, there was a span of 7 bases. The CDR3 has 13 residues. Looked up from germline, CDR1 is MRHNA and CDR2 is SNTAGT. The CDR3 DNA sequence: TGTGCCAGCAGTGCCGAAATCACAGATACGCAGTATTTT. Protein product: CASSAEITDTQYF.

CDR3 sequence: CASSSDRGNQPQHF. Written as DNA, the CDR3 is TGTGCCAGCAGCTCCGACAGAGGCAATCAGCCCCAGCATTTT. The chain uses TRBV6-1 and TRBJ1-5, with D maybe TRBD1 (5 bases). Trimming took 6 bases from V and 2 from J, leaving 11 bases between them. CDR1 and CDR2 (germline): MNHNS, SASEGT. This CDR3 is built from 14 residues.

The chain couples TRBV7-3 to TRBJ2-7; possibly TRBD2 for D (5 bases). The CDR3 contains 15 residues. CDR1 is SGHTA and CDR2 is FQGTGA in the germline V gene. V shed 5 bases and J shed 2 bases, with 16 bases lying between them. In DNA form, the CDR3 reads TGTGCCAGCAGCGCATGGGTCCGGGGTCCCTACGAGCAGTACTTC. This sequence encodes CASSAWVRGPYEQYF.

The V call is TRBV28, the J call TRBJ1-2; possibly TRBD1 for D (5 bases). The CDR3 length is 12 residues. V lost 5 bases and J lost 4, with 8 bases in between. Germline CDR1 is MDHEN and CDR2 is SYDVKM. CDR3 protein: CASSLGAYGYTF. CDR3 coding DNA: TGTGCCAGCAGTCTAGGGGCCTATGGCTACACCTTC.

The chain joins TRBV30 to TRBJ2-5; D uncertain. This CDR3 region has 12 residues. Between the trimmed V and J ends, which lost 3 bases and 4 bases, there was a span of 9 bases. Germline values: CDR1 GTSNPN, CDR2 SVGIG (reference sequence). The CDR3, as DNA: TGTGCCTGGAGCGGTCCGCGAGAGACCCAGTACTTC. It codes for CAWSGPRETQYF.

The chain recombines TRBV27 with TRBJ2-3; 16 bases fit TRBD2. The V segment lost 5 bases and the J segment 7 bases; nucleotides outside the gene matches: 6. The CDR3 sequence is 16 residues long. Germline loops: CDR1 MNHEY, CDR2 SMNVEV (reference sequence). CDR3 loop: CASSLGLAGGLNTQYF. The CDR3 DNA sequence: TGTGCCAGCAGTCTGGGACTAGCGGGAGGGTTAAATACGCAGTATTTT.

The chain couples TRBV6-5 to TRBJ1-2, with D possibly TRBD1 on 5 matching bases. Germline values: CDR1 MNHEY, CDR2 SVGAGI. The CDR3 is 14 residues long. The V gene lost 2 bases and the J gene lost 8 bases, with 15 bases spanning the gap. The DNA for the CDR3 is TGTGCCAGCAGTTACATGGGGCGGAACTCCGGCTACACCTTC. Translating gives CASSYMGRNSGYTF.

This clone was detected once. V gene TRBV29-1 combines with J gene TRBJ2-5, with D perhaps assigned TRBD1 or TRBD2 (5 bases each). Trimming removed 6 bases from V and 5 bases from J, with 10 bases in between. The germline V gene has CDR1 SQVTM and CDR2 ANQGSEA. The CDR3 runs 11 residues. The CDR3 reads CSVRDRETQYF. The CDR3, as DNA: TGCAGCGTGAGGGACCGGGAGACCCAGTACTTC.

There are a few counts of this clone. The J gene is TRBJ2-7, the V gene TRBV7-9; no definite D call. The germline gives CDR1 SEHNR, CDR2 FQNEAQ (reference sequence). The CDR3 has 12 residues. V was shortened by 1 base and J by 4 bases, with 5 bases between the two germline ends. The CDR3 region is CASSLVGYEQYF. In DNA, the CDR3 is TGTGCCAGCAGCTTAGTGGGGTACGAGCAGTACTTC.

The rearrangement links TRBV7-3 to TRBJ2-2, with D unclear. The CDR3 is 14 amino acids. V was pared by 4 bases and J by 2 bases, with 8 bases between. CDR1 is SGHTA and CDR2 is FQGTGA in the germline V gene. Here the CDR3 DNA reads TGTGCCAGCAGCTCCAGCCGTAACACCGGGGAGCTGTTTTTT. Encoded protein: CASSSSRNTGELFF.

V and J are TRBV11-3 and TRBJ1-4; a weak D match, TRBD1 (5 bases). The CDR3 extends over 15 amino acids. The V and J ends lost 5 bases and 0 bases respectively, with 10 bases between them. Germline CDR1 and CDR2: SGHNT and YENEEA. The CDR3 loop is CASSQGGSTNEKLFF. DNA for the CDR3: TGTGCCAGCAGCCAGGGCGGTTCAACTAATGAAAAACTGTTTTTT.

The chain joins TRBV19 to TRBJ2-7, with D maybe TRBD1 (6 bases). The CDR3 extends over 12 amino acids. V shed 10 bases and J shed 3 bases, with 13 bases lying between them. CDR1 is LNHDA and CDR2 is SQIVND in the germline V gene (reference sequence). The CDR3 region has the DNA TGTGCCACCCCCCGACAGGACTACGAGCAGTACTTC. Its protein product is CATPRQDYEQYF.

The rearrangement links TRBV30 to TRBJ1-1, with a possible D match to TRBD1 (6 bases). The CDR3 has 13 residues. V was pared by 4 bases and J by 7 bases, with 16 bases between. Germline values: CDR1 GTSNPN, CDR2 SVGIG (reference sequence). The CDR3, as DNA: TGTGCCTGGAAGGACAGCTACAGCCTTGAAGCTTTCTTT. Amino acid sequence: CAWKDSYSLEAFF.